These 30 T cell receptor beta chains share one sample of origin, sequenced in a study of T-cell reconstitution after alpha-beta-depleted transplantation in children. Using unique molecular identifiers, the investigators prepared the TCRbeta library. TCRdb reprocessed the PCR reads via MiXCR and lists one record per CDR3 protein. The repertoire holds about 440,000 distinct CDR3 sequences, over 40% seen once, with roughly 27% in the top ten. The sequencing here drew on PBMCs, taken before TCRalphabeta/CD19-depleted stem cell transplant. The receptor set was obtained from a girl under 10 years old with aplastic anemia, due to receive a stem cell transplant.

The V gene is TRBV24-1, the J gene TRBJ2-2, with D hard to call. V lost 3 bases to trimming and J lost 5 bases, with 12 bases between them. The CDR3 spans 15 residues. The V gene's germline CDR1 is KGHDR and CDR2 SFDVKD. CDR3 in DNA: TGTGCCACCAGTGATCCAAGTGCCAGGACCGGGGAGCTGTTTTTT. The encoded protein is CATSDPSARTGELFF.

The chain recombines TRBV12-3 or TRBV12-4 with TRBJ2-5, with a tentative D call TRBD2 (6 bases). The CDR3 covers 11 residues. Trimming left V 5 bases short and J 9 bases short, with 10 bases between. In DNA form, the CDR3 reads TGTGCCAGCAGTGAAACGGGGGCCCAGTACTTC. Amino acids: CASSETGAQYF.

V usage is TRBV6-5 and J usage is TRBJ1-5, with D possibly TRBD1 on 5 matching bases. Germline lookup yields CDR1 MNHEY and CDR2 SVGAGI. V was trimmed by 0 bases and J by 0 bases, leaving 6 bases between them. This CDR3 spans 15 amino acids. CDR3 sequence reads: CASSYSRGSNQPQHF. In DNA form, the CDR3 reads TGTGCCAGCAGTTACTCGAGGGGTAGCAATCAGCCCCAGCATTTT.

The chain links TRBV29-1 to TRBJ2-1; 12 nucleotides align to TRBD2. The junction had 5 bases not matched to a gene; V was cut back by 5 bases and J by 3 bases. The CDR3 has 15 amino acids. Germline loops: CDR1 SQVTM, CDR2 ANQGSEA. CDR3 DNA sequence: TGCAGCGTTTACGGACTAGCGGGGATCTACAATGAGCAGTTCTTC. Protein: CSVYGLAGIYNEQFF.

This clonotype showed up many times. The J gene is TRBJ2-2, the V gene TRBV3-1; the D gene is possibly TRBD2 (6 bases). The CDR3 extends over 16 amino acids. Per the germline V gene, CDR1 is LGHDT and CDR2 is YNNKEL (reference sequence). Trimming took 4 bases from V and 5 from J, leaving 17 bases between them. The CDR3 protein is CASSRAGRSLTGELFF. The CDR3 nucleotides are TGTGCCAGCAGCCGGGCGGGACGAAGTCTGACCGGGGAGCTGTTTTTT.

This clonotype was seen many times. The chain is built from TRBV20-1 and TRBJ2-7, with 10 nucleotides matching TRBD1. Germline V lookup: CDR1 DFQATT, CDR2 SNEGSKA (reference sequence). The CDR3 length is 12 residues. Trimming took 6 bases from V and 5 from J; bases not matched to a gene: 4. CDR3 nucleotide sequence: TGCAGTGCCGCGACAGGGGGCAACGAGCAGTACTTC. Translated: CSAATGGNEQYF.

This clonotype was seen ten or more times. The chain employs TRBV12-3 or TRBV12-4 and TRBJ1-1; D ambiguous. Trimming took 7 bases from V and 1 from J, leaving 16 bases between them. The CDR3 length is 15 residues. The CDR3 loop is CASTRVLSGNTEAFF. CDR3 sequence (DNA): TGTGCCAGCACCCGGGTCCTATCGGGGAACACTGAAGCTTTCTTT.

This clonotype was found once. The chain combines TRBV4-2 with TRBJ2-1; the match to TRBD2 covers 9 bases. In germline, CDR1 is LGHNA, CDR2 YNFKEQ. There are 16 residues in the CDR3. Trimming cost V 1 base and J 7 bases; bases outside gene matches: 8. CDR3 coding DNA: TGTGCCAGCAGCCAAGGCCGAGCTAGCGGGATTAATGAGCAGTTCTTC. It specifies CASSQGRASGINEQFF.

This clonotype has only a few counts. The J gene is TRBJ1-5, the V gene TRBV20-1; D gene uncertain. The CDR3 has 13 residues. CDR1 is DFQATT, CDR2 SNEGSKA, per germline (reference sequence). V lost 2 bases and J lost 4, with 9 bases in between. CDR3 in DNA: TGCAGTGCTAGAATGGACGGGAATCAGCCCCAGCATTTT. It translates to CSARMDGNQPQHF.

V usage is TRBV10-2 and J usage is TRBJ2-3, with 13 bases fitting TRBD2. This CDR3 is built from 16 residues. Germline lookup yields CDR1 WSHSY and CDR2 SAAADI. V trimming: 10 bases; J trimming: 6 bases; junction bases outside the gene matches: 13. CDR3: CAIPPRLAGGVDTQYF. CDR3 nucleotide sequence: TGCGCCATCCCCCCGCGACTAGCGGGGGGCGTGGATACGCAGTATTTT.

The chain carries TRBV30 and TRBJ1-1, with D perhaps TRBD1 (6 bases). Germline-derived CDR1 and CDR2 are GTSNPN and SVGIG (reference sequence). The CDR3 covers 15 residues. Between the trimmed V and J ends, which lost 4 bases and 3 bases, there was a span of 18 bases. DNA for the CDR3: TGTGCCTGGAACAAACCCCTCACAGGGCACACTGAAGCTTTCTTT. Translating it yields CAWNKPLTGHTEAFF.

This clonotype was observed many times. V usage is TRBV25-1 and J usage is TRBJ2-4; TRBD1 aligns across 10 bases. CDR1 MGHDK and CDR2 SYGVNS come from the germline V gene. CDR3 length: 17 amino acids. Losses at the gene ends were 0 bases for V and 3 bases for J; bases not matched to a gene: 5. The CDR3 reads CASSEYGTGVVKNIQYF. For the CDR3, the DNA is TGTGCCAGCAGTGAATATGGGACAGGGGTGGTCAAAAACATTCAGTACTTC.

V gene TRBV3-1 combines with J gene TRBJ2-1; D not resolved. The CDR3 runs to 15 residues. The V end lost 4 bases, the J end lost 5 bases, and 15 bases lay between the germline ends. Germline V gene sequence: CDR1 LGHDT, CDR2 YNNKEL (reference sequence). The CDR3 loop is CASSLHRTENNEQFF. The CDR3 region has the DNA TGTGCCAGCAGCCTCCATCGCACAGAAAACAATGAGCAGTTCTTC.

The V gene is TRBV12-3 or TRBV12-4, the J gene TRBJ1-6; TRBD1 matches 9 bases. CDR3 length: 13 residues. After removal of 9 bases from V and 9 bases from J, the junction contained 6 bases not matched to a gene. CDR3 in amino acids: CASSWGQGSPLHF. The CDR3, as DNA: TGTGCCAGTAGCTGGGGACAGGGTTCACCCCTCCACTTT.

In DNA form, the CDR3 reads TGTGCCATCAGTCACACTCCGCCGACCGGGGAGCTGTTTTTT. It encodes CAISHTPPTGELFF. The chain combines TRBV10-3 with TRBJ2-2; unclear D gene. The V gene lost 5 bases and the J gene lost 5 bases, with 12 bases spanning the gap. This CDR3 is built from 14 residues. Germline V gene lookup returns CDR1 ENHRY and CDR2 SYGVKD.

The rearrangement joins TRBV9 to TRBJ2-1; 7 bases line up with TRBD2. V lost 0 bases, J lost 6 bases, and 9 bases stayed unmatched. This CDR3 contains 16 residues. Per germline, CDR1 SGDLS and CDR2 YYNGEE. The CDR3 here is CASSVVGGRAFNEQFF. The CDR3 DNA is TGTGCCAGCAGCGTAGTCGGGGGGAGGGCCTTCAATGAGCAGTTCTTC. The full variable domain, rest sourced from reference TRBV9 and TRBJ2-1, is DSGVTQTPKHLITATGQRVTLRCSPRSGDLSVYWYQQSLDQGLQFLIQYYNGEERAKGNILERFSAQQFPDLHSELNLSSLELGDSALYFCASSVVGGRAFNEQFFGPGTRLTVL.

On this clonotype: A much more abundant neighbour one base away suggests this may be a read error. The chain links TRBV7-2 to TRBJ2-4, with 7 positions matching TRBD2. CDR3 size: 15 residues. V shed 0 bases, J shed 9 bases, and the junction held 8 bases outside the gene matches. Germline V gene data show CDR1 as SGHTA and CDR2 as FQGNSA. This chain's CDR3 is CASSLAGGAVIIQYF. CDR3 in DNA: TGTGCCAGCAGCTTAGCGGGAGGGGCCGTAATCATTCAGTACTTC.

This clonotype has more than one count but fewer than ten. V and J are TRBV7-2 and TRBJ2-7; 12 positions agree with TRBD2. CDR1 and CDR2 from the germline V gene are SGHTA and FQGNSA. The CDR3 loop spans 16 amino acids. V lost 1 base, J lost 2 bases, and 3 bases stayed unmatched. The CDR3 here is CASSLVSSGRAYEQYF. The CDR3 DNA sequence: TGTGCCAGCAGCTTAGTCTCTAGCGGGAGGGCCTACGAGCAGTACTTC.

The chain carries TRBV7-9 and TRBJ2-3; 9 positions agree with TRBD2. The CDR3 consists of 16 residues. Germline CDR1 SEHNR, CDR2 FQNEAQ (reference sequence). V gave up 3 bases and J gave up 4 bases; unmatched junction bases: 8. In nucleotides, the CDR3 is TGTGCCAGCAGCTTTGCGGGGGGGCCCCCCGCAGATACGCAGTATTTT. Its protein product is CASSFAGGPPADTQYF.

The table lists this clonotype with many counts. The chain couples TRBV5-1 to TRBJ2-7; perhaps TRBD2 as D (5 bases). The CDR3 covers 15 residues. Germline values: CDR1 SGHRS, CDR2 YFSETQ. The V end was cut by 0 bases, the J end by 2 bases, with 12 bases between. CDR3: CASSLASGSPYEQYF. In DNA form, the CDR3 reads TGCGCCAGCAGCTTGGCCTCGGGGAGTCCCTACGAGCAGTACTTC.

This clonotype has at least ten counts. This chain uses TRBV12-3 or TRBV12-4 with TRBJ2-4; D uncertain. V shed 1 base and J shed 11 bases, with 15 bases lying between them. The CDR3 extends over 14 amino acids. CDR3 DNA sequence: TGTGCCAGCAGTTTAGGTGGGCATACTAACCTTCAGTACTTC. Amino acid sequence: CASSLGGHTNLQYF.

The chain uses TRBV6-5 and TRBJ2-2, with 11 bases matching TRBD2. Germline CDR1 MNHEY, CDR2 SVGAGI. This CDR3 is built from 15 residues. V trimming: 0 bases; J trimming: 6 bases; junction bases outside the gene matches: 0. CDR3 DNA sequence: TGTGCCAGCAGTTACTCTAGCGGGAGGGCCGGGGAGCTGTTTTTT. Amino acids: CASSYSSGRAGELFF.

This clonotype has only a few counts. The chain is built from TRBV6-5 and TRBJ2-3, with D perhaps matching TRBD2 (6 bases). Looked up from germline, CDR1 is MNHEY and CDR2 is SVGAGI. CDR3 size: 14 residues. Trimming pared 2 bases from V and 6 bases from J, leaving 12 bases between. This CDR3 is CASSYLVGGDTQYF. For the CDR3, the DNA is TGTGCCAGCAGTTACCTCGTTGGGGGGGATACGCAGTATTTT.

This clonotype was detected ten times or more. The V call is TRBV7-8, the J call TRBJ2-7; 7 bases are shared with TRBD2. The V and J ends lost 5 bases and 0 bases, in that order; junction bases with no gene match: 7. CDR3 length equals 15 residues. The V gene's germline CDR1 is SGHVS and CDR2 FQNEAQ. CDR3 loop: CASSLLGGSSYEQYF. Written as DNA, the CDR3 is TGTGCCAGCAGCCTACTGGGGGGGAGCTCCTACGAGCAGTACTTC.

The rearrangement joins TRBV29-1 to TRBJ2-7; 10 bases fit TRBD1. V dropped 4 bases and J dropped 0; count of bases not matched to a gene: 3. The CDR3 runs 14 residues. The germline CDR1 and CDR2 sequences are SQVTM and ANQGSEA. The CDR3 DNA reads TGCAGCGTTGCGGGACAGGGGAGCTCCTACGAGCAGTACTTC. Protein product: CSVAGQGSSYEQYF.

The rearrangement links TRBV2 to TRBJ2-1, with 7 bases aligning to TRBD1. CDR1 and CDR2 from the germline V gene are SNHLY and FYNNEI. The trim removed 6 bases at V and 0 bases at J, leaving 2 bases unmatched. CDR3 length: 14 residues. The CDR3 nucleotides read TGTGCCAGCAGGGGGGACAGCTCCTACAATGAGCAGTTCTTC. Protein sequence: CASRGDSSYNEQFF.

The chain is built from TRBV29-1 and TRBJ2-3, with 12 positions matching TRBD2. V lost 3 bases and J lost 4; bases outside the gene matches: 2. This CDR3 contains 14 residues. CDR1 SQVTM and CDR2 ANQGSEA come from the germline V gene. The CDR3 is CSVEASGRADTQYF. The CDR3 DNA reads TGCAGCGTTGAGGCTAGCGGGAGGGCAGATACGCAGTATTTT.

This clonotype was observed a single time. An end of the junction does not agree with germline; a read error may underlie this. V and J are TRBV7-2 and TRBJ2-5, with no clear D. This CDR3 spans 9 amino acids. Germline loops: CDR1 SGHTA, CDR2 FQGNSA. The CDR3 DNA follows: TGTGCCAGCAGCCCCTGTGAGTGCTTC. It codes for CASSPCECF.

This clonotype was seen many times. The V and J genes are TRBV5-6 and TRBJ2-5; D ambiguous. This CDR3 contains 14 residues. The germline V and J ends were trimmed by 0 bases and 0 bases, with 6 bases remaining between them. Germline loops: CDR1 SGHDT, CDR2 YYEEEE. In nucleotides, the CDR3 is TGTGCCAGCAGCTTGGTCGGAGACCAAGAGACCCAGTACTTC. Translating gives CASSLVGDQETQYF.

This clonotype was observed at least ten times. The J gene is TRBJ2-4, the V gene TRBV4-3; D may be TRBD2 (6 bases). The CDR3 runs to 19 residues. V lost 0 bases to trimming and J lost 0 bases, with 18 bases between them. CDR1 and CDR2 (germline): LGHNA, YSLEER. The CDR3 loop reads CASSQDRFSGRLAKNIQYF. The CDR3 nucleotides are TGCGCCAGCAGCCAAGATCGTTTTAGCGGTCGACTAGCCAAAAACATTCAGTACTTC.